A single sample is the source of the 3 T cell receptor beta chains below, sequenced in a study of T-cell reconstitution after alpha-beta-depleted transplantation in children. The TCRbeta library incorporated unique molecular identifiers. One entry per CDR3 protein results from TCRdb running MiXCR on the PCR reads. The sample holds around 410,000 distinct CDR3 sequences, approximately 11% seen once. Sequencing used PBMCs from the stem cell graft donor, obtained from the stem cell graft. The receptor set was obtained from a human donor who donated a stem cell graft to a child with acute myeloid leukemia.

This clonotype was observed a handful of times. The rearrangement joins TRBV11-1 to TRBJ2-2; tentatively, D is TRBD1 (6 bases). V lost 1 base and J lost 8, with 14 bases in between. CDR3 length equals 15 residues. Germline V lookup: CDR1 SGHAT, CDR2 FQDESV (reference sequence). Written as DNA, the CDR3 is TGTGCCAGCAGCTTAGAGGGGGTCTCCCAAGGGGAGCTGTTTTTT. Translation: CASSLEGVSQGELFF. The full variable domain, its missing parts supplied by reference TRBV11-1 and TRBJ2-2, is EAEVAQSPRYKITEKSQAVAFWCDPISGHATLYWYRQILGQGPELLVQFQDESVVDDSQLPKDRFSAERLKGVDSTLKIQPAELGDSAMYLCASSLEGVSQGELFFGEGSRLTVL.

A few counts support this clonotype. The rearrangement uses TRBV5-1 and TRBJ2-3; 7 bases fit TRBD1. The junction had 5 bases not matched to a gene; V was cut back by 0 bases and J by 4 bases. Germline CDR1 reads SGHRS; CDR2 reads YFSETQ. The CDR3 length is 15 residues. CDR3 nucleotides: TGCGCCAGCAGCTTGGTAGGACAGGACGCAGATACGCAGTATTTT. The encoded protein is CASSLVGQDADTQYF.

This chain joins TRBV12-3 or TRBV12-4 and TRBJ2-7; 11 positions match TRBD2. The ends lost 5 bases at V and 5 bases at J; junction bases unmatched: 5. The CDR3 contains 14 residues. The CDR3 DNA reads TGTGCCAGCAGTAGTTCTAGCGGGAGGAACGAGCAGTACTTC. It translates to CASSSSSGRNEQYF.